Listed here is a single TCR beta chain. Just one base apart from a much larger clone, this may be a read error. Trimming pared 5 bases from V and 0 bases from J, leaving 10 bases between. This CDR3 region has 14 residues. The V gene's germline CDR1 is GTSNPN and CDR2 SVGIG (reference sequence). The data originate from a study of T cells in Graves' hyperthyroidism and ophthalmopathy. Researchers amplified the TCR beta CDR3 regions from RNA transcripts. HTBI primers drove first-round RT-PCR of the TCR CDR3. MiXCR, run by TCRdb on the multiplex PCR reads, gives a single entry per CDR3 protein. The repertoire has 500,000 to 550,000 distinct CDR3 sequences, less than 25% of them found once; the top ten carry about a quarter. Aged 18 to 65, the patients had hyperthyroidism that was newly diagnosed and had lasted under 2 months. Each diagnosis was grounded in clinical symptoms, serum thyroxine and TRAb, thyroid ultrasound, and orbital computed tomography. Fresh peripheral blood, 10 ml, was the source of the PBMCs.

Material: blood. The chain carries TRBV30 and TRBJ2-2; D is perhaps TRBD2 (6 bases). This TCR was sampled from a man aged 18 to 29 with Graves' hyperthyroidism. The CDR3: CAWGWDSNTGELFF. CDR3 DNA sequence: TGTGCCTGGGGTTGGGACTCGAACACCGGGGAGCTGTTTTTT.